These 10 T cell receptor beta chains came from one sample sequenced in a study of cytomegalovirus exposure and HLA in healthy donors (dated by TCRdb to about 2017). The library was obtained by the immunoSEQ multiplex PCR assay. The multiplex PCR relied on a mix of 60 forward primers for TCR Vbeta segments and 13 reverse primers for TCR Jbeta segments. The source is immuneACCESS, and TCRdb retained only in-frame sequences with V and J called. Part of the clones is not carried over; for the studies checked, unresolved V genes explain less than half of this, and the remainder is unexplained. A total of around 120,000 clones appear in this sample, about 80% of them only once. Roughly 30% of the sample comes from the top ten. The sequencing input was PBMCs. These receptors all come from a man between 60 and 70 years old in good health and CMV-seropositive.

The rearrangement joins TRBV9 to TRBJ1-1; unclear D gene. Trimming pared 0 bases from V and 6 bases from J, leaving 15 bases between. Looked up from germline, CDR1 is SGDLS and CDR2 is YYNGEE. The CDR3 extends over 15 amino acids. The CDR3 nucleotides are TGTGCCAGCAGCGTAGGATCTTGGATGGGCGCTGAAGCTTTCTTT. Its protein is CASSVGSWMGAEAFF.

The chain employs TRBV6-1 and TRBJ2-1; no clear D gene. The CDR3 runs to 15 residues. The V gene lost 6 bases and the J gene lost 0 bases, with 12 bases spanning the gap. Germline V CDR1 and CDR2: MNHNS, SASEGT. The CDR3 sequence is CASRDRRSSYNEQFF. The CDR3 DNA reads TGTGCCAGCAGAGACCGCCGGAGCTCCTACAATGAGCAGTTCTTC.

The chain carries TRBV27 and TRBJ2-2; 9 bases are a match to TRBD1. V dropped 3 bases and J dropped 2; count of bases not matched to a gene: 19. Germline lookup yields CDR1 MNHEY and CDR2 SMNVEV (reference sequence). There are 21 residues in the CDR3. The CDR3 protein is CASSFSGPGQGLDFNTGELFF. The CDR3 bases are TGTGCCAGCAGTTTCTCCGGGCCGGGACAGGGTCTAGATTTCAACACCGGGGAGCTGTTTTTT.

This sequence joins TRBV6-5 and TRBJ1-2; 7 bases are a match to TRBD1. CDR3 length: 16 amino acids. Germline-derived CDR1 and CDR2 are MNHEY and SVGAGI. V lost 0 bases, J lost 7 bases, and 11 bases stayed unmatched. The CDR3 is CASSYSGGQAGSGYTF. In nucleotides, the CDR3 is TGTGCCAGCAGTTACTCGGGCGGACAGGCCGGGAGTGGCTACACCTTC.

The J gene is TRBJ2-5, the V gene TRBV5-4, with 8 bases identical to TRBD1. The junction had 1 base not matched to a gene; V was cut back by 1 base and J by 5 bases. Germline assignment: CDR1 SGHNT and CDR2 YYREEE (reference sequence). The CDR3 is made up of 13 amino acids. DNA of the CDR3: TGTGCCAGCAGCTTGTGGACAGGGGAGACCCAGTACTTC. Translation gives CASSLWTGETQYF.

V is TRBV10-3 and J is TRBJ2-7; D may be TRBD2 (5 bases). V shed 6 bases and J shed 1 base, with 10 bases lying between them. The CDR3 runs to 13 residues. Germline V lookup: CDR1 ENHRY, CDR2 SYGVKD. CDR3 DNA sequence: TGTGCCATCAGCCCCGGAGGATCCTACGAGCAGTACTTC. Translating it yields CAISPGGSYEQYF.

The V and J genes are TRBV11-2 and TRBJ2-2; 8 bases line up with TRBD1. J lost 7 bases, V lost 5 bases, and 3 bases had no gene match. The CDR3 runs to 13 residues. Germline CDR1 and CDR2: SGHAT and FQNNGV. CDR3 coding DNA: TGTGCCAGCAGCGGACAGGGTGTCGGGGAGCTGTTTTTT. It translates to CASSGQGVGELFF. Filled out from reference TRBV11-2 and TRBJ2-2, the complete variable domain reads EAGVAQSPRYKIIEKRQSVAFWCNPISGHATLYWYQQILGQGPKLLIQFQNNGVVDDSQLPKDRFSAERLKGVDSTLKIQPAKLEDSAVYLCASSGQGVGELFFGEGSRLTVL.

The table lists this clone with a few counts. The rearrangement uses TRBV5-5 and TRBJ1-5; perhaps TRBD1 as D (5 bases). Germline V gene lookup returns CDR1 SGHKS and CDR2 YYEKEE (reference sequence). CDR3 size: 16 residues. With 0 bases removed from V and 4 bases from J, the gap between germline ends came to 14 bases. As DNA, the CDR3 is TGTGCCAGCAGCTTGGTCGCAGGGATGAGGAATCAGCCCCAGCATTTT. It yields the protein CASSLVAGMRNQPQHF.

The rearrangement uses TRBV7-9 and TRBJ1-1, with 7 bases aligning to TRBD1. This CDR3 has 13 residues. Per germline, CDR1 SEHNR and CDR2 FQNEAQ (reference sequence). The junction had 5 bases not matched to a gene; V was cut back by 6 bases and J by 4 bases. DNA for the CDR3: TGTGCCAGCAGTCAGGGGGAATTCACTGAAGCTTTCTTT. Its protein product is CASSQGEFTEAFF.

This clone showed up just a few times. V gene TRBV5-6 combines with J gene TRBJ1-2; 7 bases match TRBD1. CDR1 SGHDT and CDR2 YYEEEE come from the germline V gene. This CDR3 comprises 13 residues. Trimming at V came to 4 bases and at J to 3 bases, leaving 3 bases not matched to a gene. DNA for the CDR3: TGTGCCAGCAGCGTTGGGACAGACTATGGCTACACCTTC. It codes for CASSVGTDYGYTF.